These T cell receptor beta chains were read from a single sample in a study of cytomegalovirus exposure and HLA in healthy donors. The table came from immunoSEQ multiplex PCR; TCRdb's copy has only in-frame clones and leaves some out. The table shows 68,000 or so clones, with about 81% occurring only once. What was sequenced was PBMCs. The receptors stem from a human donor in good health. Both conserved end residues are part of each CDR3. D genes are given only for firm matches. Expanded clones get a size class; other rows say once, few or many, or leave the size out.

d_gene	j_gene	abundance	v_gene	len	CDR3nt	CDR3aa
.	TRBJ1-2	.	TRBV5-5	16	TGTGCCAGCAGCTTGGACCCGGCTAGGTACGCAAATGGCTACACCTTC	CASSLDPARYANGYTF
.	TRBJ2-1	.	TRBV6-1	18	TGTGCCAGCAGTGAATCCGCAGTTGTAGCAGGGGCGAGGAATGAGCAGTTCTTC	CASSESAVVAGARNEQFF
TRBD2	TRBJ2-3	.	TRBV6-5	15	TGTGCCAGCAGCCTAGCGGGGGCGTTCACAGATACGCAGTATTTT	CASSLAGAFTDTQYF
.	TRBJ1-1	.	TRBV5-1	15	TGCGCCAGCAGCTTGGGAGGGTATCAGGACACTGAAGCTTTCTTT	CASSLGGYQDTEAFF
.	TRBJ2-7	.	TRBV27	13	TGTGCCAGCAGTTTAGGCCCTTTTTCCGAGCAGTACTTC	CASSLGPFSEQYF
TRBD2	TRBJ2-1	few	TRBV4-1	17	TGCGCCAGCAGCCAGATAAGCGGGGGGCCCTACTACAATGAGCAGTTCTTC	CASSQISGGPYYNEQFF
.	TRBJ1-4	.	TRBV19	15	TGTGCCAGTACCACGCAGGGTGTTCGAGATGAAAAACTGTTTTTT	CASTTQGVRDEKLFF
.	TRBJ1-5	once	TRBV2	15	TGTGCCAGCAGTCGTTGGGGGGGGGAAAATCAGCCCCAGCATTTT	CASSRWGGENQPQHF
.	TRBJ2-1	.	TRBV27	15	TGTGCCAGCAGTTGGGCGGGACTCTCGCCCGATGAGCAGTTCTTC	CASSWAGLSPDEQFF
.	TRBJ1-1	.	TRBV11-1	13	TGTGCCAGCAGCCGGGTGGAGAACACTGAAGCTTTCTTT	CASSRVENTEAFF
.	TRBJ2-3	.	TRBV7-3	15	TGTGCCAGCAGCTCAACCGGGACTAGCACAGATACGCAGTATTTT	CASSSTGTSTDTQYF
.	TRBJ2-1	.	TRBV5-1	14	TGCGCCAGCAGTCGAGGACAGCACCACAATGAGCAGTTCTTC	CASSRGQHHNEQFF
.	TRBJ2-3	.	TRBV2	14	TGTGCCAGCAGTGACAGGGGAAGATCAGATACGCAGTATTTT	CASSDRGRSDTQYF
.	TRBJ1-1	.	TRBV6-5	13	TGTGCCAGCAGTTACGGGCAGAACACTGAAGCTTTCTTT	CASSYGQNTEAFF
TRBD1	TRBJ2-5	.	TRBV6-5	14	TGTGCCAGCAGTGAAGACAGGGACCAAGAGACCCAGTACTTC	CASSEDRDQETQYF
TRBD1	TRBJ1-5	.	TRBV7-8	15	TGTGCCAGCAGCTTACGACAGGGGGCAAGTCAGCCCCAGCATTTT	CASSLRQGASQPQHF
.	TRBJ2-1	.	TRBV29-1	12	TGCAGCCTAGCCGTCCTCGACAATGAGCAGTTCTTC	CSLAVLDNEQFF
.	TRBJ1-3	few	TRBV9	16	TGTGCCAGCAGCTCCCCCAGCAGGGGCTCTGGAAACACCATATATTTT	CASSSPSRGSGNTIYF
TRBD1	TRBJ1-2	once	TRBV2	12	TGTGCCGGGACAGGGAATAACTATGGCTACACCTTC	CAGTGNNYGYTF
TRBD1	TRBJ1-6	.	TRBV5-8	14	TGTGCCAGCAGCACAGGACAGGGTGATTCACCCCTCCACTTT	CASSTGQGDSPLHF
.	TRBJ1-2	.	TRBV6-1	13	TGTGCCAGCACTGAGAGGATTAACTATGGCTACACCTTC	CASTERINYGYTF
TRBD1	TRBJ1-4	.	TRBV25-1	14	TGTGCCAGCAGTGAATCGATGACAGGGGAAAAACTGTTTTTT	CASSESMTGEKLFF
.	TRBJ1-1	.	TRBV11-2	14	TGTGCCAGCAGCTTTCCGAGAGATTACACTGAAGCTTTCTTT	CASSFPRDYTEAFF
TRBD2	TRBJ2-5	.	TRBV19	16	TGTGCCAGTAGTATGAGGCTGGGGGGGACGGGGGAGACCCAGTACTTC	CASSMRLGGTGETQYF
TRBD1	TRBJ1-2	.	TRBV28	16	TGTGCCAGCAGTTTATCTCCGACAGGGGGCTTCTATGGCTACACCTTC	CASSLSPTGGFYGYTF
.	TRBJ2-3	.	TRBV6-1	15	TGCGCCCTGGCTAAAACGGCGGGTAGCACAGATACGCAGTATTTT	CALAKTAGSTDTQYF
.	TRBJ1-1	.	TRBV28	14	TGTGCCAGCAGTTTACCCGGGACAAGTACTGAAGCTTTCTTT	CASSLPGTSTEAFF
TRBD1	TRBJ1-4	.	TRBV6-6	15	TGTGCCAGCATCTCCGGGACAGGGGGTAATGAAAAACTGTTTTTT	CASISGTGGNEKLFF
.	TRBJ2-5	.	TRBV7-9	15	TGTGCCAGCAAACGGGTACTCAGCGTCCAAGAGACCCAGTACTTC	CASKRVLSVQETQYF
TRBD1	TRBJ2-1	few	TRBV28	12	TGTGCCAGCAGTGTACAGGGGGCTGAGCAGTTCTTC	CASSVQGAEQFF
TRBD1	TRBJ1-1	.	TRBV5-4	16	TGTGCCAGCAGCCAAAGCCAGGACAGGGCGAACACTGAAGCTTTCTTT	CASSQSQDRANTEAFF
.	TRBJ1-2	.	TRBV7-3	14	TGTGCCAGCAGCCGCTCGGGTGGGTCTGATGGCTACACCTTC	CASSRSGGSDGYTF
TRBD1	TRBJ2-1	.	TRBV29-1	17	TGCAGCGCCGACGATTGGGCTACAGGGGGCGGGTACAATGAGCAGTTCTTC	CSADDWATGGGYNEQFF
.	TRBJ2-3	once	TRBV7-3	14	TGTGCCAGCAGCGTAGTACACAGGGCAGATACGCAGTATTTT	CASSVVHRADTQYF
TRBD1	TRBJ1-1	.	TRBV30	11	TGTGCCTGGAGTGTAGGGGGCGAGGCTTTCTTT	CAWSVGGEAFF
TRBD1	TRBJ2-5	.	TRBV12-5	15	TGTGCTAGTGGTATCGGGACAGGGGGCCCGGGGACCCAGTACTTC	CASGIGTGGPGTQYF
TRBD1	TRBJ2-2	.	TRBV14	15	TGTGCCAGCAGACGGACAGGGTTGGTTACCGGGGAGCTGTTTTTT	CASRRTGLVTGELFF
.	TRBJ2-3	.	TRBV27	16	TGTGCCAGCAGTTTAGGAGGGGCGGAATGGTCGGATACGCAGTATTTT	CASSLGGAEWSDTQYF
TRBD1	TRBJ2-7	.	TRBV6-6	15	TGTGCCAGCAGTTACTCGACTGGACAGGGGTTCGAGCAGTACTTC	CASSYSTGQGFEQYF
.	TRBJ1-1	once	TRBV28	15	TGTGCCAGCGGCCCGGGGTCCCAACTGAACACTGAAGCTTTCTTT	CASGPGSQLNTEAFF
TRBD2	TRBJ2-3	.	TRBV9	15	TGTGCCAGCAGCACTGAGCGGGGGTGGGCAGATACGCAGTATTTT	CASSTERGWADTQYF
.	TRBJ2-2	few	TRBV7-2	16	TGTGCCAGCAGCTCACTAGGAGGGGCAAACACCGGGGAGCTGTTTTTT	CASSSLGGANTGELFF
.	TRBJ1-6	.	TRBV28	15	TGTGCCAGCAACTGGGGAGAGGGGGTAGGTTCACCCCTCCACTTT	CASNWGEGVGSPLHF
.	TRBJ2-2	.	TRBV5-8	17	TGTGCCAGCAGCTTATCGCTCACAGGGTTGAACACCGGGGAGCTGTTTTTT	CASSLSLTGLNTGELFF
.	TRBJ2-1	.	TRBV19	16	TGTGCCAGTACCACCGACCGGGGGGCGCATTACAATGAGCAGTTCTTC	CASTTDRGAHYNEQFF
.	TRBJ1-2	.	TRBV2	13	TGTGCCAGCAGTGCAGGGACTAACTATGGCTACACCTTC	CASSAGTNYGYTF
.	TRBJ1-2	.	TRBV5-4	13	TGTGCCAGCAGCCCGAGGGGGGGTGTGGGCTACACCTTC	CASSPRGGVGYTF
.	TRBJ2-4	.	TRBV19	16	TGTGCCAGTAGTATAGGGGCAGGCATAGCCAAAAACATTCAGTACTTC	CASSIGAGIAKNIQYF
.	TRBJ2-7	.	TRBV5-1	14	TGCGCCAGCAGCTTGCAGGGATCAGCCTACGAGCAGTACTTC	CASSLQGSAYEQYF
.	TRBJ2-5	.	TRBV5-4	13	TGTGCCAGCAGCTTTGGGGCGGGGGAGACCCAGTACTTC	CASSFGAGETQYF
.	TRBJ2-7	.	TRBV7-9	14	TGTGCCAGCAGCTTAGATACACGCTCCTACGAGCAGTACTTC	CASSLDTRSYEQYF
.	TRBJ1-1	.	TRBV7-3	13	TGTGCCAGCAGCTTGGGGGGGCGGACTGAAGCTTTCTTT	CASSLGGRTEAFF
.	TRBJ1-1	.	TRBV29-1	15	TGCAGCGCGAAGAAGGATCAGGGGTTGAACACTGAAGCTTTCTTT	CSAKKDQGLNTEAFF